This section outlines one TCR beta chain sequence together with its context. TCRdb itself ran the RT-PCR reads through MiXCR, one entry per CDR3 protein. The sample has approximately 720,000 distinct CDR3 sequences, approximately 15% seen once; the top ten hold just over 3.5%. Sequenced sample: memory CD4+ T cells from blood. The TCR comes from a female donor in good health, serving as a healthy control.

The CDR3 DNA is TGCGCCAGCAGCTCTATCCTAGCCGGGACAGGGGGCCCCGGGGAGCTGTTTTTT. This translates into CASSSILAGTGGPGELFF. The genes are TRBV5-1 and TRBJ2-2; TRBD1 agrees at 12 bases. Germline CDR1 SGHRS, CDR2 YFSETQ. V shed 3 bases and J 6 bases; nucleotides not matched to a gene: 12. CDR3 length: 18 amino acids.